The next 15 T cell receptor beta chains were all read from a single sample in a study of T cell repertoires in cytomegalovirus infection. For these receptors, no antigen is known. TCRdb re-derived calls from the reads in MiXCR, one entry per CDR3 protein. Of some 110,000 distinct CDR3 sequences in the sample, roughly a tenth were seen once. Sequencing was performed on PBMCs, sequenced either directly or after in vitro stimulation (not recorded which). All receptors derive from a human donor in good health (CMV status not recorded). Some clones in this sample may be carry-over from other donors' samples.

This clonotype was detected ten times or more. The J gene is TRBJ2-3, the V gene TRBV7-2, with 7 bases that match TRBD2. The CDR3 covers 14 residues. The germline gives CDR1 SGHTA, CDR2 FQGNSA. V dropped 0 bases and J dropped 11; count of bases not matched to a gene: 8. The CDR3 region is CASSLAYGGEGQYF. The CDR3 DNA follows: TGTGCCAGCAGCTTAGCATATGGAGGGGAGGGGCAGTATTTT.

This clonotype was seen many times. This chain's CDR3 is CASSPSTRPMYNEQFF. The CDR3, as DNA: TGTGCCAGCAGTCCATCGACGAGACCAATGTACAATGAGCAGTTCTTC. The chain combines TRBV7-8 with TRBJ2-1; D is ambiguous. V dropped 6 bases and J dropped 4 bases, with 19 bases sitting between them. The CDR3 runs 16 residues. Germline-derived CDR1 and CDR2 are SGHVS and FQNEAQ.

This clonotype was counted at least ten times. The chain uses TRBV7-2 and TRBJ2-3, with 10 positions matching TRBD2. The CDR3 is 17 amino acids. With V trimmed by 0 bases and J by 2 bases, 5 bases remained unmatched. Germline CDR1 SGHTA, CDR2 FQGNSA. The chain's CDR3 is CASSLALAGGNTDTQYF. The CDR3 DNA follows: TGTGCCAGCAGCTTAGCCTTAGCGGGAGGAAACACAGATACGCAGTATTTT.

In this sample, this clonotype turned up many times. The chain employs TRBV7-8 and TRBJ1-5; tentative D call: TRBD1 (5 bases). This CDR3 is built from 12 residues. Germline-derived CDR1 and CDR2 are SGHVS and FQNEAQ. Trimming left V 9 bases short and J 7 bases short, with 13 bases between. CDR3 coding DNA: TGTGCCAGTGGGGGAGGGCGCCAGCCCCAGCATTTT. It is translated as CASGGGRQPQHF.

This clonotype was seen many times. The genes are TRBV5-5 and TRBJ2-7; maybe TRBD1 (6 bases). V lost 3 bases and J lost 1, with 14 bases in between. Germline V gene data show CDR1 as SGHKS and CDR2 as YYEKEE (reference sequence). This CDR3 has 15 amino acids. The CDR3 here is CASSSTGDISYEQYF. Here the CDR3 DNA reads TGTGCCAGCAGCTCAACCGGGGACATTTCCTACGAGCAGTACTTC.

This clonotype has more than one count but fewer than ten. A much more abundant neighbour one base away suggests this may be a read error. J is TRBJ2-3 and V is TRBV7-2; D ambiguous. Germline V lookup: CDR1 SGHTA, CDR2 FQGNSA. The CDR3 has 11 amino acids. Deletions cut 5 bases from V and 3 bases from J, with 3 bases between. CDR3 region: CASSKTDTQYF. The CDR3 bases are TGTGCCAGCAGCAAAACAGATACGCAGTATTTT.

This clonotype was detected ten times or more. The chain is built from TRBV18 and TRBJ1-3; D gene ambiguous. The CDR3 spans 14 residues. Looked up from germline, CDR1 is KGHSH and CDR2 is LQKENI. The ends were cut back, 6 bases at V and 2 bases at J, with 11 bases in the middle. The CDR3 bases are TGTGCCAGCTCCGCCGGGCAGGCTGGAAACACCATATATTTT. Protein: CASSAGQAGNTIYF.

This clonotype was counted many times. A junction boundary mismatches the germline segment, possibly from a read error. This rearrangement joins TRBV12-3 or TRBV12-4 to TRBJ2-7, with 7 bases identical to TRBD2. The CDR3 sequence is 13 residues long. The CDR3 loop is CASSFRGVYEQHF. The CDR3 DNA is TGTGCCAGCAGTTTCCGGGGGGTCTACGAGCAGCACTTC.

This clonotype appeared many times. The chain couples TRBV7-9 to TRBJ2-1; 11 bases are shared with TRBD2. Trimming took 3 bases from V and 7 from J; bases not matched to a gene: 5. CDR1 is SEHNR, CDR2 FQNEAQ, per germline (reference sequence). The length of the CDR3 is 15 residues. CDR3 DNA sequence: TGTGCCAGCAGCTTCTTACTAGCGGGAGCGAATGAGCAGTTCTTC. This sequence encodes CASSFLLAGANEQFF.

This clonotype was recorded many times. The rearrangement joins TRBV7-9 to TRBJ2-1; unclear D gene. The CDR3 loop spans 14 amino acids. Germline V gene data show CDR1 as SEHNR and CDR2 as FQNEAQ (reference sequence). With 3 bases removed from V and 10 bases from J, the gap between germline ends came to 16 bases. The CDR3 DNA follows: TGTGCCAGCAGCTTCTCGCAGGCCTTTGGGGAGCAGTTCTTC. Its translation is CASSFSQAFGEQFF.

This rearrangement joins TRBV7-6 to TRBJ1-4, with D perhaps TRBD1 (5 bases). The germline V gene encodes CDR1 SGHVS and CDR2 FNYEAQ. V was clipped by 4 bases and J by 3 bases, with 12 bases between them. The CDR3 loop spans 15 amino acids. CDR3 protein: CASSSPGPPNEKLFF. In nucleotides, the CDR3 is TGTGCCAGCAGCTCTCCGGGACCACCTAATGAAAAACTGTTTTTT. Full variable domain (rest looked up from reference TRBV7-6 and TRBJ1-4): GAGVSQSPRYKVTKRGQDVALRCDPISGHVSLYWYRQALGQGPEFLTYFNYEAQQDKSGLPNDRFSAERPEGSISTLTIQRTEQRDSAMYRCASSSPGPPNEKLFFGSGTQLSVL.

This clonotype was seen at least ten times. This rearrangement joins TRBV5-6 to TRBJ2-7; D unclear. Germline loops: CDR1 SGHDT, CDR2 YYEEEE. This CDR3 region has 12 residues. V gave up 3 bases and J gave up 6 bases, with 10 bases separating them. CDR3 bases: TGTGCCAGCAGCTCCGGTGCCTCCGAGCAGTACTTC. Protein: CASSSGASEQYF.

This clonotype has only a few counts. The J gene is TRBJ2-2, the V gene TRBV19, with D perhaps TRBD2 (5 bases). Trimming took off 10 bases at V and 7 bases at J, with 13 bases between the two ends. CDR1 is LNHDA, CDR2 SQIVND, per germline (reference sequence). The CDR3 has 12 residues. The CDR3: CAISWGVGELFF. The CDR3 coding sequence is TGTGCCATATCTTGGGGAGTCGGGGAGCTGTTTTTT.

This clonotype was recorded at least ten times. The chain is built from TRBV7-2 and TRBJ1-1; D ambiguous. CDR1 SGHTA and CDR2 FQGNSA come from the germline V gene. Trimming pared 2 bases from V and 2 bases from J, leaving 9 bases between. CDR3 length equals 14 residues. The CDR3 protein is CASSLLGFNTEAFF. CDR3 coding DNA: TGTGCCAGCAGCTTATTAGGGTTTAACACTGAAGCTTTCTTT.

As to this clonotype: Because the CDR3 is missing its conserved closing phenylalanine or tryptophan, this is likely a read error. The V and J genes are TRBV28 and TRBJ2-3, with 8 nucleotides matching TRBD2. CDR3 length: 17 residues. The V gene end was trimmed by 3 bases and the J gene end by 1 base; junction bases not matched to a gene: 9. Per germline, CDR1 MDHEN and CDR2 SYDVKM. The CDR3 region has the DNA TGTGCCAGCAGTTTCGGGGGGGCGGTTCAAGGCACAGATACGCAGTATTCT. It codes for CASSFGGAVQGTDTQYS.